This T cell receptor (beta chain) derives from a study of T cell responses to AZD1222 COVID-19 vaccine. The method was immunoSEQ multiplex PCR; TCRdb's version includes in-frame clones alone and lacks a portion of them. The sample has around 150,000 clones; around 90% are singletons. Overall study findings and caveats: Nearly half of spike-specific TCRs reportedly target variant regions that are unmutated in the B.1.351 and B.1.1.7 variants. Among the donors, most were white British and more were female, and clonal diversity was possibly underestimated. Breadth and depth of Spike-specific TCRs rose after two AZD1222 doses.

CDR3 size: 14 residues. Trimming removed 8 bases from V and 4 bases from J, with 15 bases in between. Per the germline V gene, CDR1 is SGHAT and CDR2 is FQNNGV. This clone came up once. Its antigen is as yet unknown. This receptor was identified in an adult who received the AZD1222 COVID-19 vaccine. The sequenced sample was peripheral blood, obtained 28 days after the second AZD1222 dose. The J gene is TRBJ1-3, the V gene TRBV11-2; weak D call: TRBD1 (5 bases). CDR3 sequence reads: CASCRDLGGNTIYF. CDR3 DNA: TGTGCCAGCTGCAGGGATTTGGGAGGAAACACCATATATTTT.